This TCR beta chain was found in a study of cytomegalovirus exposure and HLA in healthy donors. Study-level results: The study labeled under 200 TCR beta chains cytomegalovirus-associated. Both high specificity and high sensitivity reportedly marked the classifier's diagnosis of cytomegalovirus status.

PCR amplification relied on 60 Vbeta primers (plus 13 Jbeta primers). The table came from immunoSEQ multiplex PCR; TCRdb's copy has only in-frame clones and leaves some out. The data hold 130,000 or so clones, with 65% to 85% observed a single time. Worth noting for this clone: Its specificity is not known.

The CDR3 contains 14 residues. V gave up 7 bases and J gave up 3 bases, with 15 bases separating them. The germline V gene has CDR1 WSHSY and CDR2 SAAADI. The chain employs TRBV10-2 and TRBJ1-1; D is unclear. Sequenced input: PBMCs. The origin of this receptor is a woman between 18 and 30 years old in good health and CMV-seronegative. This chain's CDR3 is CASTVERFDTEAFF. For the CDR3, the DNA is TGCGCCAGCACTGTGGAGCGGTTCGACACTGAAGCTTTCTTT.